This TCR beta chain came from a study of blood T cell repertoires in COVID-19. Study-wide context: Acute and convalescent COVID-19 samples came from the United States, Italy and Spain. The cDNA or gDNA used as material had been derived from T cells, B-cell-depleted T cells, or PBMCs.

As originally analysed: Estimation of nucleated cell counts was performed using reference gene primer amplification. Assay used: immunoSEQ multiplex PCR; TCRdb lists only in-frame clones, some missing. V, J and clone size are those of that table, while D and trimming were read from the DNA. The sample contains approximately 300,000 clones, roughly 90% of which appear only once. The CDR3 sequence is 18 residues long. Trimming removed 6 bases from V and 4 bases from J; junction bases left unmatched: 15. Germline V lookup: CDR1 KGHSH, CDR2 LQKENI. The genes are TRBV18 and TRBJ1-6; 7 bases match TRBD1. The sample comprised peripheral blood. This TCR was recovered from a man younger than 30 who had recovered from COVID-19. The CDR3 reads CASSQTVGTASYNSPLHF. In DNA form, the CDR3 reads TGTGCCAGCTCTCAAACAGTCGGGACAGCGAGTTATAATTCACCCCTCCACTTT.